This entry lists 5 T cell receptor beta chains sequenced from one sample in a study of vaccination effects on CD4 cells after COVID-19. Antigen specificity for these receptors is unknown. Profiling relied on immunoSEQ multiplex PCR, and the TCRdb table lists in-frame clones only, not all of them. The sample yields about 66,000 clones, about 80% seen once. Antigen-specific CD4+ T cells were expanded with viral peptide pools in the ViraFEST assay before sequencing. Upon completion of 10 to 11 days in culture, CD4+ T cells were isolated. Each participant was given two doses of one vaccine (BNT162b2 or mRNA-1273). Sample: CD4+ T cells from PBMCs cultured with HCoV-OC43 spike peptides, taken after COVID-19 vaccination. Subset denoted: HCoV-OC43 spike overlapping peptide pool stimulation. These receptors originate from a human donor who received a COVID-19 vaccine.

Here the CDR3 reads CASSRSGTSVTYEQYV. DNA for the CDR3: TGTGCCAGCAGTCGCTCCGGGACTAGCGTCACCTACGAGCAGTACGTC. The V call is TRBV28, the J call TRBJ2-7; 10 nucleotides match TRBD2. Germline CDR1 MDHEN, CDR2 SYDVKM. This CDR3 region has 16 residues. The V and J ends lost 5 bases and 2 bases, in that order; junction bases with no gene match: 9.

V usage is TRBV24-1 and J usage is TRBJ1-2; TRBD1 aligns across 9 bases. V was clipped by 6 bases and J by 9 bases; unmatched bases: 4. The germline gives CDR1 KGHDR, CDR2 SFDVKD. The CDR3 loop spans 12 amino acids. The CDR3 protein is CATSPGQGSYTF. In DNA form, the CDR3 reads TGTGCCACCAGTCCAGGACAGGGGAGCTACACCTTC.

The rearrangement joins TRBV18 to TRBJ2-5; D unresolved. Trimming pared 2 bases from V and 2 bases from J, leaving 9 bases between. This CDR3 spans 14 amino acids. Germline-derived CDR1 and CDR2 are KGHSH and LQKENI. The CDR3 loop reads CASSPRTAQETQYF. CDR3 DNA sequence: TGTGCCAGCTCACCAAGAACAGCGCAAGAGACCCAGTACTTC.

This clone was counted only a few times. The chain couples TRBV27 to TRBJ1-2; D is possibly TRBD1 (6 bases). Germline CDR1 reads MNHEY; CDR2 reads SMNVEV (reference sequence). V dropped 3 bases and J dropped 6 bases, with 14 bases sitting between them. This CDR3 spans 14 amino acids. The CDR3 region has the DNA TGTGCCAGCAGTTTTTTATCCACAGGGAATGGCTACACCTTC. It translates to CASSFLSTGNGYTF.

This clone occurred a few times. The CDR3 DNA reads as TGTGCCAGCAGTAGAGGACACATATACGAGCAGTACGTC. Translating gives CASSRGHIYEQYV. This chain links TRBV2 with TRBJ2-7; D is possibly TRBD1 (5 bases). Germline loops: CDR1 SNHLY, CDR2 FYNNEI. CDR3 size: 13 residues. The V and J ends lost 5 bases and 4 bases respectively, with 12 bases between them.